The entry that follows covers one T cell receptor beta chain sequence. How the authors handled the data: Amplified reference gene primers provided the basis for estimating nucleated cell counts. Using immunoSEQ multiplex PCR, the repertoire was profiled, and TCRdb retains in-frame clones only, with some absent. V and J calls plus clone size are reproduced from that table; the DNA served to infer D and trimming. Altogether some 130,000 clones are present, about 89% being singletons, with the ten largest covering around 2.9%. The germline V and J ends were trimmed by 6 bases and 1 base, with 9 bases remaining between them. CDR3 length equals 13 residues. These data come from a study of blood T cell repertoires in COVID-19. Study-level background: From the United States, Italy and Spain came samples of acute and convalescent COVID-19. PBMCs, B-cell-depleted T cells, or T cells provided the cDNA or gDNA that made up the material.

V usage is TRBV12-3 or TRBV12-4 and J usage is TRBJ1-1; D unresolved. The sample taken for sequencing was peripheral blood. This TCR came from a man between 60 and 75 years old with active or convalescent COVID-19. CDR3 sequence (DNA): TGTGCCAGCAGCTCCCAGGAGAACACTGAAGCTTTCTTT. This translates into CASSSQENTEAFF.